The next 30 T cell receptor beta chains were all read from a single sample in a study of T cell changes during pregnancy in multiple sclerosis. Only in-frame clones appear in the TCRdb table, and some are missing; sequencing was by immunoSEQ multiplex PCR. This sample has around 60,000 clones, with about 89% found just once. The material was CD4+ T cells from peripheral blood mononuclear cells, obtained after pregnancy. The source of these receptors is a female donor in good health, enrolled as a control in a pregnancy study.

Here the CDR3 reads CASSQGAGGALGEQFF. The CDR3 DNA follows: TGTGCCAGCAGCCAAGGTGCCGGGGGGGCTTTGGGTGAGCAGTTCTTC. This chain connects TRBV4-2 to TRBJ2-1, with 8 bases identical to TRBD2. CDR3 length: 16 residues. Germline V CDR1 and CDR2: LGHNA, YNFKEQ. V shed 1 base, J shed 9 bases, and the junction held 11 bases outside the gene matches.

The chain is built from TRBV7-9 and TRBJ2-1; TRBD2 aligns across 14 bases. Trimming at V came to 5 bases and at J to 10 bases, leaving 16 bases not matched to a gene. Germline CDR1 and CDR2: SEHNR and FQNEAQ (reference sequence). This CDR3 has 18 amino acids. The CDR3 loop is CASSPPFRLAGGRGEQFF. In DNA form, the CDR3 reads TGTGCCAGCAGCCCACCTTTTAGACTAGCGGGGGGGCGGGGAGAGCAGTTCTTC.

The rearrangement links TRBV5-1 to TRBJ1-2; 11 bases fit TRBD1. Germline V gene lookup returns CDR1 SGHRS and CDR2 YFSETQ. The CDR3 consists of 18 residues. After removal of 4 bases from V and 7 bases from J, the junction contained 18 bases not matched to a gene. CDR3 protein: CASSARWTGGATRAGYTF. Here the CDR3 DNA reads TGCGCCAGCAGCGCGCGTTGGACAGGGGGCGCGACGCGGGCTGGCTACACCTTC.

The V gene is TRBV7-9, the J gene TRBJ1-1; D is unclear. Trimming took off 5 bases at V and 0 bases at J, with 10 bases between the two ends. Germline-derived CDR1 and CDR2 are SEHNR and FQNEAQ (reference sequence). The CDR3 sequence is 14 residues long. Written as DNA, the CDR3 is TGTGCCAGCAGCGGTCACGGGATGAACACTGAAGCTTTCTTT. The encoded protein is CASSGHGMNTEAFF.

The gene calls are TRBV18 and TRBJ2-3, with D possibly TRBD2 on 5 matching bases. Germline CDR1 KGHSH, CDR2 LQKENI. V was shortened by 6 bases and J by 0 bases, with 16 bases between the two germline ends. This CDR3 comprises 16 residues. In DNA, the CDR3 is TGTGCCAGCTCCTCCGTGAGCGGAGATAGCACAGATACGCAGTATTTT. Amino acids: CASSSVSGDSTDTQYF.

This CDR3 reads CASILTTGVNTEAFF. CDR3 coding DNA: TGTGCCAGCATACTCACCACGGGGGTGAACACTGAAGCTTTCTTT. The rearrangement links TRBV2 to TRBJ1-1; D may be TRBD1 (5 bases). V was cut by 7 bases and J by 0 bases, with 15 bases left in between. Germline assignment: CDR1 SNHLY and CDR2 FYNNEI. CDR3 length equals 15 residues.

This clone was picked up one time. This rearrangement joins TRBV5-1 to TRBJ2-5, with 14 positions matching TRBD2. Trimming cost V 3 bases and J 1 base; bases outside gene matches: 2. Germline CDR1 is SGHRS and CDR2 is YFSETQ. The CDR3 is 16 residues long. The CDR3 region has the DNA TGCGCCAGCAGCTCGGGACTAGCGGGGGCCCAAGAGACCCAGTACTTC. It translates to CASSSGLAGAQETQYF. Full variable domain (remainder filled in from reference TRBV5-1 and TRBJ2-5): KAGVTQTPRYLIKTRGQQVTLSCSPISGHRSVSWYQQTPGQGLQFLFEYFSETQRNKGNFPGRFSGRQFSNSRSEMNVSTLELGDSALYLCASSSGLAGAQETQYFGPGTRLLVL.

The rearrangement links TRBV7-2 to TRBJ2-7; no firm D call. V was cut by 2 bases and J by 0 bases, with 8 bases left in between. Germline V gives CDR1 SGHTA, CDR2 FQGNSA. The CDR3 spans 14 residues. The CDR3 loop is CASSLSGSSYEQYF. As DNA, the CDR3 is TGTGCCAGCAGCTTATCAGGAAGCTCCTACGAGCAGTACTTC.

The chain uses TRBV9 and TRBJ1-6; the D gene is possibly TRBD1 (6 bases). Deletions cut 1 base from V and 7 bases from J, with 9 bases between. Germline V gene data show CDR1 as SGDLS and CDR2 as YYNGEE. The CDR3 sequence is 14 residues long. CDR3 sequence reads: CASSVKGENSPLHF. As DNA, the CDR3 is TGTGCCAGCAGCGTAAAGGGGGAGAATTCACCCCTCCACTTT.

The rearrangement uses TRBV9 and TRBJ2-7, with TRBD1 as a possible D gene (5 bases). V was cut by 0 bases and J by 6 bases, with 13 bases left in between. The CDR3 spans 14 residues. CDR1 and CDR2 (germline): SGDLS, YYNGEE. CDR3 DNA sequence: TGTGCCAGCAGCGTAGCTTCTCAAGGGGTCGAGCAGTACTTC. Protein sequence: CASSVASQGVEQYF.

In nucleotides, the CDR3 is TGTGCCAGCAGTTTTCCCGGGACAGACTATGGCTACACCTTC. Its translation is CASSFPGTDYGYTF. This chain joins TRBV5-8 and TRBJ1-2, with 7 bases matching TRBD1. CDR3 length: 14 amino acids. The ends lost 5 bases at V and 3 bases at J; junction bases unmatched: 7. The germline V gene encodes CDR1 SGHTS and CDR2 YDEGEE.

The genes are TRBV10-3 and TRBJ2-1, with D perhaps matching TRBD2 (5 bases). The CDR3 extends over 15 amino acids. From germline, CDR1 is ENHRY and CDR2 SYGVKD. Trimming took off 5 bases at V and 6 bases at J, with 17 bases between the two ends. The CDR3 nucleotides are TGTGCCATCAGTCCCGGGGAGCAAAGAAGCAATGAGCAGTTCTTC. It codes for CAISPGEQRSNEQFF.

This chain links TRBV30 with TRBJ1-5; 9 nucleotides line up with TRBD1. The J segment lost 5 bases and the V segment lost 5 bases, leaving 1 base of the junction unmatched. CDR1 is GTSNPN and CDR2 is SVGIG in the germline V gene (reference sequence). The CDR3 is made up of 12 amino acids. In nucleotides, the CDR3 is TGTGCCTGGGGACAGGGGTATCAGCCCCAGCATTTT. Protein product: CAWGQGYQPQHF. Full variable domain (missing parts from reference TRBV30 and TRBJ1-5): SQTIHQWPATLVQPVGSPLSLECTVEGTSNPNLYWYRQAAGRGLQLLFYSVGIGQISSEVPQNLSASRPQDRQFILSSKKLLLSDSGFYLCAWGQGYQPQHFGDGTRLSIL.

V is TRBV5-1 and J is TRBJ2-3; TRBD2 matches at 13 bases. Germline lookup yields CDR1 SGHRS and CDR2 YFSETQ. CDR3 length equals 16 residues. V was pared by 2 bases and J by 4 bases, with 4 bases of the junction left unmatched. The DNA of the CDR3 is TGCGCCAGCAGCTTTACTAGCGGGGGGGCGGCAGATACGCAGTATTTT. Amino acids: CASSFTSGGAADTQYF.

The CDR3 nucleotides read TGTGCCAGCAGCTTGAAGGGGGCCTATGGCTACACCTTC. Translating it yields CASSLKGAYGYTF. The chain carries TRBV5-4 and TRBJ1-2, with 7 bases that match TRBD1. CDR3 length: 13 residues. The J segment lost 4 bases and the V segment lost 1 base, leaving 1 base of the junction unmatched. CDR1 is SGHNT, CDR2 YYREEE, per germline (reference sequence). Based on the CDR3 plus reference TRBV5-4 and TRBJ1-2, the full variable domain is ETGVTQSPTHLIKTRGQQVTLRCSSQSGHNTVSWYQQALGQGPQFIFQYYREEENGRGNFPPRFSGLQFPNYSSELNVNALELDDSALYLCASSLKGAYGYTFGSGTRLTVV.

The genes are TRBV5-8 and TRBJ1-1; 7 nucleotides line up with TRBD1. J was trimmed by 6 bases and V by 2 bases; bases with no gene match: 19. Germline-derived CDR1 and CDR2 are SGHTS and YDEGEE. This CDR3 spans 18 amino acids. CDR3 residues: CASSLMRGRGVGRSEAFF. The CDR3 nucleotides are TGTGCCAGCAGCTTAATGAGGGGGCGAGGGGTAGGTAGGTCTGAAGCTTTCTTT.

The chain is built from TRBV7-2 and TRBJ1-6; TRBD1 matches 9 bases. V was clipped by 6 bases and J by 9 bases; unmatched bases: 9. There are 15 residues in the CDR3. Looked up from germline, CDR1 is SGHTA and CDR2 is FQGNSA. This CDR3 reads CASRSTGGNVSPLHF. CDR3 DNA: TGTGCCAGCAGGTCGACAGGGGGGAATGTTTCACCCCTCCACTTT.

The J gene is TRBJ1-1, the V gene TRBV7-2; D remains unclear. The CDR3 is 12 residues long. Trimming removed 5 bases at V and 11 bases at J, with 15 bases between. Germline lookup yields CDR1 SGHTA and CDR2 FQGNSA. The CDR3 DNA reads as TGTGCCAGCAGCACCAGGCGCCCTGGGGCTTTCTTT. Translated, it gives CASSTRRPGAFF.

The rearrangement uses TRBV7-8 and TRBJ2-2; 8 bases fit TRBD2. This CDR3 contains 13 residues. V lost 4 bases and J lost 6; bases outside the gene matches: 1. Germline values: CDR1 SGHVS, CDR2 FQNEAQ. CDR3 coding DNA: TGTGCCAGCAGCTCCGGGGGGGCCGGGGAGCTGTTTTTT. Protein: CASSSGGAGELFF.

The V gene is TRBV18, the J gene TRBJ2-3; 9 bases are shared with TRBD1. Losses at the gene ends were 4 bases for V and 9 bases for J; bases not matched to a gene: 5. The CDR3 covers 13 residues. CDR1 and CDR2 (germline): KGHSH, LQKENI. The CDR3 nucleotides read TGTGCCAGCTCACGCGACAGGGGGATGACGCAGTATTTT. It encodes CASSRDRGMTQYF.

The V and J genes are TRBV11-2 and TRBJ2-3; D not certain. The germline CDR1 and CDR2 sequences are SGHAT and FQNNGV. Between the trimmed V and J ends, which lost 5 bases and 0 bases, there was a span of 9 bases. The CDR3 is 14 residues long. CDR3 region: CASSPLVSTDTQYF. The CDR3 DNA is TGTGCCAGCAGCCCCTTAGTAAGCACAGATACGCAGTATTTT.

This chain joins TRBV19 and TRBJ1-4, with 8 bases matching TRBD1. V shed 6 bases and J 2 bases; nucleotides not matched to a gene: 8. CDR1 and CDR2 (germline): LNHDA, SQIVND (reference sequence). The CDR3 loop spans 16 amino acids. The CDR3 sequence: CASSGRGQGTNEKLFF. For the CDR3, the DNA is TGTGCCAGTAGCGGCCGTGGACAGGGCACTAATGAAAAACTGTTTTTT. Supplemented by reference TRBV19 and TRBJ1-4, the full variable domain reads DGGITQSPKYLFRKEGQNVTLSCEQNLNHDAMYWYRQDPGQGLRLIYYSQIVNDFQKGDIAEGYSVSREKKESFPLTVTSAQKNPTAFYLCASSGRGQGTNEKLFFGSGTQLSVL.

The chain has TRBV5-1 and TRBJ1-1, with 8 bases matching TRBD1. Trimming at V came to 3 bases and at J to 0 bases, leaving 7 bases not matched to a gene. From germline, CDR1 is SGHRS and CDR2 YFSETQ. This CDR3 comprises 16 residues. The CDR3 protein is CASSSQGAGMNTEAFF. In DNA form, the CDR3 reads TGCGCCAGCAGCTCCCAGGGGGCGGGCATGAACACTGAAGCTTTCTTT.

CDR3 bases: TGTGCCAGCAGTTACTCAGAGCCGAACACTGAAGCTTTCTTT. Translating gives CASSYSEPNTEAFF. The chain employs TRBV6-5 and TRBJ1-1; D remains ambiguous. This CDR3 has 14 residues. The germline V and J ends were trimmed by 0 bases and 1 base, with 6 bases remaining between them. The germline V gene encodes CDR1 MNHEY and CDR2 SVGAGI.

The chain uses TRBV10-3 and TRBJ1-4; no clear D gene. This CDR3 region has 16 residues. Trimming took off 0 bases at V and 0 bases at J, with 8 bases between the two ends. The V gene's germline CDR1 is ENHRY and CDR2 SYGVKD. CDR3 nucleotide sequence: TGTGCCATCAGTGAGTCGACGGGTGCAACTAATGAAAAACTGTTTTTT. Its protein product is CAISESTGATNEKLFF.

The chain couples TRBV30 to TRBJ1-6; a weak D match, TRBD1 (5 bases). Per the germline V gene, CDR1 is GTSNPN and CDR2 is SVGIG (reference sequence). The length of the CDR3 is 13 residues. Trimming took 2 bases from V and 7 from J, leaving 9 bases between them. The CDR3 nucleotides read TGTGCCTGGAGTCCAGGGCCCAATTCACCCCTCCACTTT. It yields the protein CAWSPGPNSPLHF.

This clone was observed a few times. The chain has TRBV27 and TRBJ2-7; D remains ambiguous. There are 14 residues in the CDR3. Germline V gene sequence: CDR1 MNHEY, CDR2 SMNVEV (reference sequence). The V end was cut by 7 bases, the J end by 4 bases, with 17 bases between. The chain's CDR3 is CASTSADRVYEQYF. CDR3 sequence (DNA): TGTGCCAGCACCTCCGCAGACCGGGTGTACGAGCAGTACTTC.

This clone was picked up one time. The rearrangement links TRBV19 to TRBJ1-6; TRBD1 might be the D (5 bases). The CDR3 covers 14 residues. V lost 7 bases to trimming and J lost 3 bases, with 10 bases between them. Germline V gene sequence: CDR1 LNHDA, CDR2 SQIVND (reference sequence). CDR3 in DNA: TGTGCCAGTAAGCAGGGCGACTATAATTCACCCCTCCACTTT. Translation: CASKQGDYNSPLHF.

This rearrangement joins TRBV4-3 to TRBJ1-1, with D possibly TRBD1 on 6 matching bases. The CDR3 length is 14 residues. Germline values: CDR1 LGHNA, CDR2 YSLEER. Trimming took off 4 bases at V and 9 bases at J, with 18 bases between the two ends. The CDR3 region is CASSPGGGGFQAFF. As DNA, the CDR3 is TGCGCCAGCAGCCCGGGGGGGGGCGGTTTTCAAGCTTTCTTT.

The V and J genes are TRBV4-3 and TRBJ1-2, with TRBD1 as a possible D gene (5 bases). CDR3 size: 16 residues. Between the trimmed V and J ends, which lost 0 bases and 2 bases, there was a span of 13 bases. The germline V gene encodes CDR1 LGHNA and CDR2 YSLEER. CDR3 nucleotides: TGCGCCAGCAGCCAAGATCCCCAGGGTGCGAACTATGGCTACACCTTC. Translation gives CASSQDPQGANYGYTF.